This T cell receptor (beta chain) was recovered during a study of shared clonotypes between healthy human individuals. Method: immunoSEQ multiplex PCR; TCRdb's copy keeps in-frame clones and lacks some. The sample records over a million clones, approximately 97% being singletons. The CDR3 runs 12 residues. The germline gives CDR1 SGHDN, CDR2 FVKESK. The germline V and J ends were trimmed by 4 bases and 4 bases, with 5 bases remaining between them. Sequencing was done on a sample of naive CD4+ T cells sorted from blood. Specified subset: CD45RA+ positively selected. This rearrangement joins TRBV14 to TRBJ1-3; D gene uncertain. This clonotype originated in a man aged 30-40 years in good health. CDR3 sequence reads: CASSLEGNTIYF. The DNA of the CDR3 is TGTGCCAGCAGCCTCGAAGGAAACACCATATATTTT.